The T cell receptor (beta chain) described here comes from a study of cytomegalovirus exposure and HLA in healthy donors. Whole-study findings and limits: The study listed about 150 cytomegalovirus-associated TCR beta chains.

Points on this clone: Its matching antigen is unknown.

It was with 60 Vbeta and 13 Jbeta primers that the PCR ran. Method: immunoSEQ multiplex PCR; TCRdb's copy keeps in-frame clones and lacks some. The sample includes about 170,000 clones, 75% to 90% of them seen just once. This clonotype was sampled from a woman aged 45-65 years in good health and CMV-seropositive. The sequenced material came from PBMCs.

CDR3 coding DNA: TGTGCCAGCAGTTACATATACGGGACAGCTAACACTGAAGCTTTCTTT. Encoded protein: CASSYIYGTANTEAFF. The rearrangement links TRBV6-5 to TRBJ1-1; 7 bases map to TRBD1. Germline CDR1 and CDR2: MNHEY and SVGAGI. This CDR3 comprises 16 residues. Trimming at V came to 2 bases and at J to 2 bases, leaving 8 bases not matched to a gene.